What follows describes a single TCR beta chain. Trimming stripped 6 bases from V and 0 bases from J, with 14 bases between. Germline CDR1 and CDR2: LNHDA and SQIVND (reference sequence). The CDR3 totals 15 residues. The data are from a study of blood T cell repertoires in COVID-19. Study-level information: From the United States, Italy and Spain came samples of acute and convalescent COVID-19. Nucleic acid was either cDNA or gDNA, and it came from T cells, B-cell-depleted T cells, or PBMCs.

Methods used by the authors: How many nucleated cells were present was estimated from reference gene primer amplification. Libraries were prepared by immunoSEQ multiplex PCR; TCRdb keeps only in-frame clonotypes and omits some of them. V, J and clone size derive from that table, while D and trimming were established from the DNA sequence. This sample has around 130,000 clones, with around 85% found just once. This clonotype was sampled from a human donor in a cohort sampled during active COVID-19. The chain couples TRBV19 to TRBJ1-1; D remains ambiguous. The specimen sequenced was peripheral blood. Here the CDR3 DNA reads TGTGCCAGTAGGGAAAGACGGGGAATGAACACTGAAGCTTTCTTT. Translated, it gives CASRERRGMNTEAFF.